These 28 T cell receptor beta chains were all obtained from the same sample, sequenced in a study of T cell clusters in autoimmune cytopenias. One tube held mixed TRB-A and TRB-B primer pools for touch-down PCR. One entry per CDR3 protein, without DNA, is what TCRdb gives after re-calling the multiplex PCR reads. Its clone listing holds more than 2,500 distinct CDR3 sequences. Each sample's input was around 250 ng genomic DNA, some 38,000 genome equivalents. Sequencing used peripheral blood. The receptors were sampled from a human donor with an autoimmune cytopenia, with autoimmune hepatitis or in good health (not recorded which).

Its frequency marks this clonotype as medium-sized. The chain is built from TRBV6-5 and TRBJ1-1. Per germline, CDR1 MNHEY and CDR2 SVGAGI. CDR3 length equals 14 residues. The CDR3 region is CASIPNRLNTEAFF.

In terms of frequency, this clonotype is medium-sized (0.01 to 0.1%). This chain uses TRBV20-1 with TRBJ1-5; TCRdb gives TRBD1 as the D gene, but with no DNA this cannot be confirmed. Looked up from germline, CDR1 is DFQATT and CDR2 is SNEGSKA (reference sequence). The CDR3 sequence is 15 residues long. The CDR3 protein is CSAPDRGYSNQPQHF.

This CDR3 reads CASSQDDLRRRQGANEQFF. The chain employs TRBV4-2 and TRBJ2-1; the TCRdb D gene call, TRBD1, has no DNA to confirm it. Looked up from germline, CDR1 is LGHNA and CDR2 is YNFKEQ. This CDR3 has 19 residues.

The chain combines TRBV28 with TRBJ2-7; absent DNA, TCRdb's TRBD2 call cannot be checked. This CDR3 has 14 residues. The germline gives CDR1 MDHEN, CDR2 SYDVKM. The CDR3 here is CASSFLDYGGEQYF.

V and J are TRBV27 and TRBJ1-5. The CDR3 is 14 residues long. Looked up from germline, CDR1 is MNHEY and CDR2 is SMNVEV (reference sequence). CDR3 loop: CASSLYGVGQPQHF.

Its frequency marks this clonotype as large (0.1 to 1%). The CDR3 protein is CSAAHRFNNEQFF. The chain recombines TRBV29-1 with TRBJ2-1. CDR1 SQVTM and CDR2 ANQGSEA come from the germline V gene. The CDR3 loop spans 13 amino acids.

This rearrangement joins TRBV7-9 to TRBJ1-1; TCRdb's D call of TRBD1 is untestable without DNA. Germline V lookup: CDR1 SEHNR, CDR2 FQNEAQ (reference sequence). The CDR3 length is 13 residues. The CDR3 is CASSFGGYTEAFF.

This clonotype counts as medium-sized by frequency. The rearrangement joins TRBV5-4 to TRBJ2-7; TCRdb picks TRBD2, but there is no DNA to check that call. The germline V gene has CDR1 SGHNT and CDR2 YYREEE (reference sequence). The CDR3 has 17 amino acids. The CDR3 loop reads CASSLAETSGASYEQYF.

In terms of frequency, this clonotype is medium-sized. This CDR3 reads CASSRPGGDEKLFF. The chain links TRBV6-2 or TRBV6-3 to TRBJ1-4; as DNA is missing, the TRBD1 call by TCRdb cannot be tested. CDR1 is MNHEY, CDR2 SVGEGT, per germline. The CDR3 has 14 residues.

The chain uses TRBV27 and TRBJ2-7; the D call from TCRdb, TRBD2, cannot be confirmed without DNA. This CDR3 has 16 amino acids. From germline, CDR1 is MNHEY and CDR2 SMNVEV (reference sequence). Here the CDR3 reads CASSRTSGGLIYEQYF.

In terms of frequency, this clonotype is medium-sized (0.01 to 0.1%). This rearrangement joins TRBV12-3 or TRBV12-4 to TRBJ2-5; TCRdb returns TRBD1, unconfirmable since there is no DNA. The CDR3 is made up of 17 amino acids. The CDR3 protein is CASSLTHRGTLKETQYF.

J is TRBJ2-7 and V is TRBV27; without DNA, the TCRdb call of TRBD1 cannot be checked. The CDR3 is 11 residues long. Per the germline V gene, CDR1 is MNHEY and CDR2 is SMNVEV (reference sequence). CDR3 loop: CASTDRGLEYF.

V usage is TRBV20-1 and J usage is TRBJ2-7. Germline V gene data show CDR1 as DFQATT and CDR2 as SNEGSKA (reference sequence). The CDR3 totals 12 residues. The CDR3 sequence: CSAWTSNYEQYF.

This clonotype is identified as medium-sized from frequency. The chain links TRBV14 to TRBJ2-1; TCRdb calls TRBD1, which cannot be checked without DNA. This CDR3 contains 13 residues. CDR1 and CDR2 from the germline V gene are SGHDN and FVKESK. The CDR3 loop reads CATRGPLGNEQFF.

The rearrangement uses TRBV28 and TRBJ2-3; TCRdb gives TRBD1 as the D gene, but with no DNA this cannot be confirmed. This CDR3 contains 16 residues. Per germline, CDR1 MDHEN and CDR2 SYDVKM. This chain's CDR3 is CASSLGRQEFTDTQYF.

This clonotype is medium-sized (0.01 to 0.1%) by frequency. V and J are TRBV27 and TRBJ2-5; TCRdb selects TRBD1, and the lack of DNA leaves this call unchecked. The germline V gene encodes CDR1 MNHEY and CDR2 SMNVEV (reference sequence). The CDR3 is 13 amino acids. CDR3 sequence: CASAGIVGGTQYF.

This clonotype counts as medium-sized by frequency. V gene TRBV27 combines with J gene TRBJ2-1; with no DNA, the TCRdb D assignment of TRBD2 cannot be verified. Looked up from germline, CDR1 is MNHEY and CDR2 is SMNVEV (reference sequence). This CDR3 contains 16 residues. CDR3 sequence: CASSSPASGGPNEQFF.

Considering frequency, this clonotype is medium-sized. J is TRBJ2-3 and V is TRBV10-3; TCRdb lists TRBD2, though no DNA is available to test this call. The CDR3 sequence is 18 residues long. Germline CDR1 reads ENHRY; CDR2 reads SYGVKD. CDR3 region: CAISEGTSGSHLPDTQYF.

The chain combines TRBV29-1 with TRBJ2-3; TCRdb outputs TRBD2, but without DNA this stays unchecked. The CDR3 runs 14 residues. Germline V gives CDR1 SQVTM, CDR2 ANQGSEA. Here the CDR3 reads CSVLAGGLGDTQYF.

By frequency, this clonotype is medium-sized. The chain combines TRBV12-3 or TRBV12-4 with TRBJ1-4; TCRdb calls TRBD1, which cannot be checked without DNA. The CDR3 length is 17 residues. The CDR3 here is CASSHDRVAATNEKLFF.

According to its frequency, this clonotype is medium-sized (0.01 to 0.1%). This chain uses TRBV7-6 with TRBJ2-5. The CDR3 length is 12 residues. The germline CDR1 and CDR2 sequences are SGHVS and FNYEAQ. The CDR3 reads CASSLNEETQYF.

In terms of frequency, this clonotype is medium-sized. This chain uses TRBV5-4 with TRBJ1-4; TCRdb reports TRBD1, a call that lacks DNA to check it against. The germline CDR1 and CDR2 sequences are SGHNT and YYREEE (reference sequence). This CDR3 is built from 16 residues. The CDR3 here is CASSLAGETTNEKLFF. Full variable domain (outside the CDR3, taken from reference TRBV5-4 and TRBJ1-4): ETGVTQSPTHLIKTRGQQVTLRCSSQSGHNTVSWYQQALGQGPQFIFQYYREEENGRGNFPPRFSGLQFPNYSSELNVNALELDDSALYLCASSLAGETTNEKLFFGSGTQLSVL.

The chain uses TRBV25-1 and TRBJ2-5; TCRdb selects TRBD1, and the lack of DNA leaves this call unchecked. The germline V gene encodes CDR1 MGHDK and CDR2 SYGVNS. CDR3 length: 12 amino acids. CDR3 region: CASRDREGVQYF.

Considering frequency, this clonotype is medium-sized. The chain has TRBV30 and TRBJ2-3; no DNA is available, so the TRBD2 call from TCRdb remains unchecked. CDR1 and CDR2 from the germline V gene are GTSNPN and SVGIG (reference sequence). The CDR3 is 13 amino acids. CDR3 sequence: CAWSRGGTDTQYF.

This rearrangement joins TRBV6-2 or TRBV6-3 to TRBJ2-2; there is no DNA to check the TCRdb D call of TRBD1. Germline CDR1 and CDR2: MNHEY and SVGEGT. The length of the CDR3 is 15 residues. CDR3 region: CASSFDRGRVGELFF.

The rearrangement joins TRBV5-6 to TRBJ2-5; lacking DNA, the TRBD2 call made by TCRdb goes unchecked. This CDR3 contains 19 residues. Germline V gene sequence: CDR1 SGHDT, CDR2 YYEEEE. This CDR3 reads CASSQSSPWTSGEVETQYF. Together with reference TRBV5-6 and TRBJ2-5, the CDR3 gives the full variable domain: DAGVTQSPTHLIKTRGQQVTLRCSPKSGHDTVSWYQQALGQGPQFIFQYYEEEERQRGNFPDRFSGHQFPNYSSELNVNALLLGDSALYLCASSQSSPWTSGEVETQYFGPGTRLLVL.

The CDR3 protein is CASSLGGTDTQYF. This sequence joins TRBV7-2 and TRBJ2-3; as DNA is missing, the TRBD1 call by TCRdb cannot be tested. The CDR3 runs to 13 residues. Germline-derived CDR1 and CDR2 are SGHTA and FQGNSA. The full variable domain, in which reference TRBV7-2 and TRBJ2-3 provide the parts outside the CDR3, is GAGVSQSPSNKVTEKGKDVELRCDPISGHTALYWYRQSLGQGLEFLIYFQGNSAPDKSGLPSDRFSAERTGGSVSTLTIQRTQQEDSAVYLCASSLGGTDTQYFGPGTRLTVL.

The gene calls are TRBV2 and TRBJ2-1; TCRdb names TRBD1, which stays unverified in the absence of DNA. The CDR3 has 15 residues. Germline V gene lookup returns CDR1 SNHLY and CDR2 FYNNEI. CDR3 sequence: CARTRRAGQTNEQFF.